This passage covers 24 T cell receptor beta chains from one sample sequenced in a study of post-analysis software for immune sequencing data (dated by TCRdb to the mid-2010s). Broad study findings and their caveats: A few TRBV segments, including TRBV5-6, TRBV5-1 and TRBV20-1, were significantly more frequent in patients than controls.

Their antigens remain unidentified. Preparation of the library involved PCR. The sequencer was an Illumina HiSeq 2500. To reduce PCR and sequencing biases, unique molecular identifiers were built into the TCR beta cDNA libraries. The raw public data were reprocessed by TCRdb itself: fastp quality trimming at Q25, MiXCR clonotype calling, in-frame beta chains only. Here each entry gathers all rows of one CDR3 protein and keeps the most common genes and DNA. The sample records around 190,000 distinct CDR3 sequences, 29% of which are singletons. Jointly, the top ten make up around 3.2% of the sample. The specimen sequenced was blood. The receptors were sampled from a girl aged 2-17 years with multiple sclerosis.

J is TRBJ1-5 and V is TRBV27; D uncertain. Germline V gene data show CDR1 as MNHEY and CDR2 as SMNVEV (reference sequence). V lost 5 bases, J lost 0 bases, and 14 bases lay in between. The CDR3 covers 16 residues. CDR3 protein: CASSPRGGNSNQPQHF. The CDR3 nucleotides read TGTGCCAGCAGTCCCCGAGGAGGAAATAGCAATCAGCCCCAGCATTTT.

This clonotype was seen many times. The V gene is TRBV27, the J gene TRBJ2-7; 10 bases are shared with TRBD2. In germline, CDR1 is MNHEY, CDR2 SMNVEV (reference sequence). Germline trimming cut 5 bases from V and 4 bases from J; bases unmatched to any gene: 5. The CDR3 spans 14 residues. CDR3 region: CASSLAGDLYEQYF. In nucleotides, the CDR3 is TGTGCCAGCAGTCTAGCGGGGGACCTATACGAGCAGTACTTC.

The gene calls are TRBV12-3 or TRBV12-4 and TRBJ1-1, with D unclear. The CDR3 extends over 13 amino acids. V was clipped by 5 bases and J by 1 base, with 8 bases between them. The CDR3, as DNA: TGTGCCAGCAGTAAAACAGAGAACACTGAAGCTTTCTTT. Its translation: CASSKTENTEAFF.

Concerning this clonotype: Mismatch with germline at one junction end may stem from a read error. The rearrangement uses TRBV28 and TRBJ1-4; possibly TRBD1 for D (5 bases). Germline loops: CDR1 MDHEN, CDR2 SYDVKM. The length of the CDR3 is 13 residues. The CDR3 reads CASSPGGGEKRFF. CDR3 in DNA: TGTGCCAGCAGCCCGGGCGGGGGTGAAAAACGGTTTTTT.

As concerns this clonotype: A much larger clone differs from this one at a single base, so this may be a read error. This chain uses TRBV4-1 with TRBJ1-2; D remains unclear. The CDR3 length is 13 residues. The germline CDR1 and CDR2 sequences are MGHRA and YSYEKL. The DNA for the CDR3 is TGCGCCAGCAGCAAAGAGGGTTCCAGGGGCTACACCTTC. The encoded protein is CASSKEGSRGYTF.

To note about this clonotype: At one end, the junction sequence differs from germline, possibly due to a read error. The J gene is TRBJ2-3, the V gene TRBV28; D uncertain. Germline lookup yields CDR1 MDHEN and CDR2 SYDVKM. The CDR3 is 12 amino acids. The CDR3 is CTSSPLTDTQYF. The CDR3 DNA sequence: TGTACCAGCAGTCCTCTCACAGATACGCAGTATTTT. Using reference TRBV28 and TRBJ2-3 for the parts outside the CDR3, the full variable domain is DVKVTQSSRYLVKRTGEKVFLECVQDMDHENMFWYRQDPGLGLRLIYFSYDVKMKEKGDIPEGYSVSREKKERFSLILESASTNQTSMYLCTSSPLTDTQYFGPGTRLTVL.

The V and J genes are TRBV19 and TRBJ1-1; TRBD1 matches at 10 bases. Germline trimming cut 4 bases from V and 5 bases from J; bases unmatched to any gene: 1. The CDR3 runs 13 residues. Germline V gene data show CDR1 as LNHDA and CDR2 as SQIVND (reference sequence). This CDR3 is CASSRDRGTEAFF. Written as DNA, the CDR3 is TGTGCCAGTAGTAGGGACAGGGGAACTGAAGCTTTCTTT.

The rearrangement uses TRBV7-2 and TRBJ2-3; D is possibly TRBD1 or TRBD2 (7 bases each). This CDR3 is 13 amino acids long. With 11 bases removed from V and 5 bases from J, the gap between germline ends came to 17 bases. Germline CDR1 is SGHTA and CDR2 is FQGNSA. Here the CDR3 reads CAFRGGQGDTQYF. The CDR3 DNA follows: TGTGCCTTCAGGGGGGGGCAGGGAGATACGCAGTATTTT. The variable domain in full, completed from reference TRBV7-2 and TRBJ2-3, reads GAGVSQSPSNKVTEKGKDVELRCDPISGHTALYWYRQSLGQGLEFLIYFQGNSAPDKSGLPSDRFSAERTGGSVSTLTIQRTQQEDSAVYLCAFRGGQGDTQYFGPGTRLTVL.

This clonotype has ten or more counts. The V gene is TRBV27, the J gene TRBJ1-2; 9 bases agree with TRBD1. This CDR3 comprises 14 residues. Germline assignment: CDR1 MNHEY and CDR2 SMNVEV (reference sequence). Trimming removed 6 bases from V and 4 bases from J; junction bases left unmatched: 6. DNA for the CDR3: TGTGCCAGCAGACGTGGACAGGGGACCTATGGCTACACCTTC. Its protein product is CASRRGQGTYGYTF.

This clonotype was found a few times. The CDR3 region has the DNA TGTGCCAGCAGTTTATTGGGGGGCGGTCGGGCTGAAGCTTTCTTT. It is translated as CASSLLGGGRAEAFF. The chain joins TRBV12-3 or TRBV12-4 to TRBJ1-1; possible D gene TRBD1, 6 bases. The length of the CDR3 is 15 residues. V was shortened by 2 bases and J by 6 bases, with 16 bases between the two germline ends.

This clonotype was counted between two and nine times. A much larger clone lies a single base off, so this may be a read error. The chain employs TRBV6-5 and TRBJ2-1; TRBD2 matches at 12 bases. This CDR3 spans 16 amino acids. Germline V gene lookup returns CDR1 MNHEY and CDR2 SVGAGI. The CDR3 DNA reads as TGTGCCAGCAGTTACACCAAGACTAGCGGGAGCAATGGGCAGTTCTTC. Its protein is CASSYTKTSGSNGQFF.

This clonotype was recorded at least ten times. This sequence joins TRBV29-1 and TRBJ2-3, with 13 bases matching TRBD2. Germline CDR1 is SQVTM and CDR2 is ANQGSEA. After removal of 3 bases from V and 1 base from J, the junction contained 1 base not matched to a gene. This CDR3 contains 15 residues. CDR3: CSVDGLAGGTDTQYF. CDR3 sequence (DNA): TGCAGCGTTGACGGACTAGCGGGAGGCACAGATACGCAGTATTTT.

This clonotype was recorded at least ten times. The chain is built from TRBV6-5 and TRBJ2-1, with 12 bases fitting TRBD1. Germline CDR1 reads MNHEY; CDR2 reads SVGAGI. V was clipped by 5 bases and J by 2 bases; unmatched bases: 4. The CDR3 contains 16 residues. Written as DNA, the CDR3 is TGTGCCAGCAGTCCCGGGACAGGGGGCACCTACAATGAGCAGTTCTTC. Translating gives CASSPGTGGTYNEQFF.

The CDR3 nucleotides read TGTGCCAGCAGCCAAAAACAGGGGAGGAACACCGGGGAGCTGTTTTTT. Its translation is CASSQKQGRNTGELFF. This rearrangement joins TRBV4-2 to TRBJ2-2, with 7 positions matching TRBD1. Germline V CDR1 and CDR2: LGHNA, YNFKEQ. This CDR3 comprises 16 residues. Trimming at V came to 2 bases and at J to 1 base, leaving 4 bases not matched to a gene.

Many counts were recorded for this clonotype. The chain has TRBV6-6 and TRBJ1-5; the D is unclear. The V gene lost 6 bases and the J gene lost 2 bases, with 14 bases spanning the gap. The CDR3 covers 15 residues. The germline V gene has CDR1 MNHNY and CDR2 SVGAGI (reference sequence). CDR3: CASSPMGGGNQPQHF. DNA of the CDR3: TGTGCCAGCAGCCCCATGGGAGGTGGCAATCAGCCCCAGCATTTT.

The chain employs TRBV27 and TRBJ2-3, with 9 bases lining up with TRBD2. CDR3 size: 19 residues. The V gene end was trimmed by 0 bases and the J gene end by 2 bases; junction bases not matched to a gene: 12. CDR1 and CDR2 (germline): MNHEY, SMNVEV (reference sequence). The CDR3 region is CASSLSLSTSGDFTDTQYF. The CDR3 DNA follows: TGTGCCAGCAGTTTATCTCTCTCGACTAGCGGAGATTTCACAGATACGCAGTATTTT.

This clonotype was counted many times. The chain uses TRBV4-1 and TRBJ2-7, with D possibly being TRBD1 (5 bases). CDR1 and CDR2 from the germline V gene are MGHRA and YSYEKL. This CDR3 has 15 residues. V was clipped by 4 bases and J by 5 bases, with 18 bases between them. CDR3 sequence: CASSRGQAKDNEQYF. CDR3 DNA sequence: TGCGCCAGCAGCCGAGGACAAGCCAAAGACAACGAGCAGTACTTC.

The rearrangement links TRBV2 to TRBJ2-5, with TRBD2 as a possible D gene (6 bases). The V and J ends lost 8 bases and 1 base respectively, with 8 bases between them. CDR1 is SNHLY and CDR2 is FYNNEI in the germline V gene. The CDR3 length is 12 residues. The CDR3 is CASGGSQETQYF. The CDR3 DNA follows: TGTGCCAGCGGGGGGAGCCAAGAGACCCAGTACTTC.

This clonotype was recorded a few times. The rearrangement uses TRBV4-1 and TRBJ2-1, with D possibly being TRBD1 (6 bases). The CDR3 has 17 residues. The germline V and J ends were trimmed by 0 bases and 4 bases, with 16 bases remaining between them. Per germline, CDR1 MGHRA and CDR2 YSYEKL. CDR3 amino acids: CASSQDGGRGQYNEQFF. DNA for the CDR3: TGCGCCAGCAGCCAAGATGGGGGCAGGGGCCAATACAATGAGCAGTTCTTC.

This clonotype was counted at least ten times. This chain uses TRBV27 with TRBJ2-5; weak D call: TRBD1 (5 bases). This CDR3 spans 13 amino acids. Germline CDR1 is MNHEY and CDR2 is SMNVEV (reference sequence). Trimming removed 1 base from V and 5 bases from J, with 8 bases in between. The CDR3 bases are TGTGCCAGCAGTTTATTTAGGGGTGAGACCCAGTACTTC. Translated: CASSLFRGETQYF.

This chain uses TRBV4-3 with TRBJ2-4; 7 bases agree with TRBD1. This CDR3 is built from 16 residues. V dropped 0 bases and J dropped 6; count of bases not matched to a gene: 8. The germline gives CDR1 LGHNA, CDR2 YSLEER. CDR3 nucleotide sequence: TGCGCCAGCAGCCAAGATAAGGGGGCTGACGGAAACATTCAGTACTTC. Translated, it gives CASSQDKGADGNIQYF.

The chain carries TRBV20-1 and TRBJ2-7; TRBD2 aligns across 7 bases. This CDR3 region has 13 residues. Germline V gene data show CDR1 as DFQATT and CDR2 as SNEGSKA (reference sequence). Trimming took 7 bases from V and 7 from J; bases not matched to a gene: 13. The CDR3 loop is CSGLGEGLGEQYF. The CDR3 DNA is TGCAGTGGCCTTGGGGAGGGCTTGGGTGAGCAGTACTTC.

This clonotype showed up just a few times. This chain joins TRBV10-2 and TRBJ1-6; D may be TRBD1 (5 bases). Germline CDR1 is WSHSY and CDR2 is SAAADI. V dropped 9 bases and J dropped 7 bases, with 16 bases sitting between them. The CDR3 loop spans 14 amino acids. The CDR3 spells CASWSGIRNSPLHF. The CDR3 DNA is TGCGCCAGTTGGTCAGGGATCCGGAATTCACCCCTCCACTTT.

The chain uses TRBV7-6 and TRBJ2-3; tentative D call: TRBD2 (6 bases). V was shortened by 6 bases and J by 3 bases, with 10 bases between the two germline ends. This CDR3 is built from 13 residues. The V gene's germline CDR1 is SGHVS and CDR2 FNYEAQ. The CDR3 DNA reads TGTGCCAGCAGGAGGGCGGGGACAGATACGCAGTATTTT. The encoded protein is CASRRAGTDTQYF. Full variable domain (outside the CDR3, taken from reference TRBV7-6 and TRBJ2-3): GAGVSQSPRYKVTKRGQDVALRCDPISGHVSLYWYRQALGQGPEFLTYFNYEAQQDKSGLPNDRFSAERPEGSISTLTIQRTEQRDSAMYRCASRRAGTDTQYFGPGTRLTVL.